Following are 23 T cell receptor beta chains from one sample sequenced in a study of shared clonotypes between healthy human individuals. Clones were read by immunoSEQ multiplex PCR, and TCRdb kept only the in-frame ones, dropping some. The profile shows about 2.4 million clones, 80% to 95% of them singletons. Sequenced input: naive CD4+ T cells from PBMCs. Sample subset: CD45RA+ positively selected. The receptors were sampled from a young man in good health. Some clones in this sample may be carry-over from other donors' samples.

V usage is TRBV9 and J usage is TRBJ2-7, with TRBD1 as a possible D gene (6 bases). Germline CDR1 and CDR2: SGDLS and YYNGEE. Trimming stripped 4 bases from V and 0 bases from J, with 11 bases between. CDR3 length equals 14 residues. This CDR3 is CASSIRDNSYEQYF. DNA of the CDR3: TGTGCCAGCAGCATCAGGGACAACTCCTACGAGCAGTACTTC.

J is TRBJ2-7 and V is TRBV6-1; TRBD2 matches at 9 bases. CDR3 length equals 13 residues. Germline-derived CDR1 and CDR2 are MNHNS and SASEGT. V lost 6 bases to trimming and J lost 7 bases; unmatched junction nucleotides: 7. The CDR3 is CASRFTLAGEQYF. Written as DNA, the CDR3 is TGTGCCAGCAGATTCACCCTAGCGGGAGAGCAGTACTTC.

The chain couples TRBV6-1 to TRBJ1-1; 8 bases match TRBD1. Looked up from germline, CDR1 is MNHNS and CDR2 is SASEGT. This CDR3 has 13 amino acids. Trimming cost V 7 bases and J 3 bases; bases outside gene matches: 4. The CDR3 coding sequence is TGTGCCAGCAAGGACAGGGATTACACTGAAGCTTTCTTT. This sequence encodes CASKDRDYTEAFF.

The chain is built from TRBV4-2 and TRBJ2-1; D gene unclear. Germline CDR1 reads LGHNA; CDR2 reads YNFKEQ. The CDR3 loop spans 13 amino acids. V was pared by 2 bases and J by 5 bases, with 7 bases between. The DNA of the CDR3 is TGTGCCAGCAGCCAAACCGATCACAATGAGCAGTTCTTC. This sequence encodes CASSQTDHNEQFF.

This rearrangement joins TRBV7-3 to TRBJ2-2; TRBD2 is a possible D gene (6 bases). The CDR3 runs 15 residues. V was shortened by 2 bases and J by 2 bases, with 9 bases between the two germline ends. Germline CDR1 and CDR2: SGHTA and FQGTGA. The chain's CDR3 is CASSLAGRNTGELFF. In nucleotides, the CDR3 is TGTGCCAGCAGCTTAGCGGGAAGAAACACCGGGGAGCTGTTTTTT.

The chain recombines TRBV5-1 with TRBJ2-1, with D uncertain. The V gene lost 0 bases and the J gene lost 10 bases, with 14 bases spanning the gap. The germline V gene encodes CDR1 SGHRS and CDR2 YFSETQ. The CDR3 runs to 14 residues. CDR3 sequence: CASSLDGLVEEQFF. The DNA of the CDR3 is TGCGCCAGCAGCTTGGATGGCCTAGTCGAGGAGCAGTTCTTC.

The chain is built from TRBV29-1 and TRBJ1-2, with D perhaps TRBD1 (6 bases). Trimming stripped 6 bases from V and 13 bases from J, with 24 bases between. Germline V gene data show CDR1 as SQVTM and CDR2 as ANQGSEA. This CDR3 comprises 13 residues. CDR3 sequence reads: CSVASVPTGKSTF. The CDR3 DNA reads TGCAGCGTCGCCTCCGTTCCTACAGGGAAATCCACCTTC.

The V call is TRBV6-5, the J call TRBJ2-5; 16 bases map to TRBD2. This CDR3 region has 16 residues. CDR1 is MNHEY and CDR2 is SVGAGI in the germline V gene. The V and J ends lost 4 bases and 5 bases, in that order; junction bases with no gene match: 4. DNA of the CDR3: TGTGCCAGCAGTTGGGGACTAGCGGGAGGGGAGGAGACCCAGTACTTC. It encodes CASSWGLAGGEETQYF.

This clone was counted between two and nine times. The chain carries TRBV14 and TRBJ2-1; 10 positions match TRBD1. The CDR3 loop spans 12 amino acids. V lost 3 bases, J lost 11 bases, and 1 base stayed unmatched. Germline CDR1 SGHDN, CDR2 FVKESK. For the CDR3, the DNA is TGTGCCAGCAGCCAGGACAGGGGGAAGCAGTTCTTC. Protein product: CASSQDRGKQFF.

Of note for this clone: Distinct nucleotide sequences in the sample also encode this CDR3. The chain couples TRBV25-1 to TRBJ1-3; D remains unclear. Trimming cost V 6 bases and J 0 bases, with 3 bases left between them. CDR1 and CDR2 from the germline V gene are MGHDK and SYGVNS. This CDR3 is 12 amino acids long. CDR3 sequence reads: CASRSSGNTIYF. CDR3 coding DNA: TGTGCCAGCAGGAGCTCTGGAAACACCATATATTTT.

The V and J genes are TRBV21-1 and TRBJ1-2. TRBV21-1 is classified as a pseudogene. CDR3 length: 17 amino acids. The CDR3 protein is CASQAADKLTGDYGYTF. The CDR3 nucleotides are TGTGCCAGCCAAGCCGCAGACAAATTAACCGGAGACTATGGCTACACCTTC.

This sequence joins TRBV7-3 and TRBJ1-1; TRBD1 aligns across 8 bases. The CDR3 sequence is 17 residues long. Looked up from germline, CDR1 is SGHTA and CDR2 is FQGTGA. Trimming cost V 4 bases and J 4 bases; bases outside gene matches: 14. CDR3 sequence: CASSSLKLTGVLTEAFF. CDR3 sequence (DNA): TGTGCCAGCAGCTCCCTAAAACTGACAGGGGTGCTCACTGAAGCTTTCTTT.

The CDR3 loop is CASSASTGNTEAFF. The CDR3 region has the DNA TGTGCCAGCAGCGCGTCTACAGGGAACACTGAAGCTTTCTTT. The rearrangement joins TRBV7-3 to TRBJ1-1, with D perhaps TRBD1 (5 bases). In germline, CDR1 is SGHTA, CDR2 FQGTGA. V shed 5 bases and J shed 1 base, with 11 bases lying between them. The CDR3 is 14 residues long.

V and J are TRBV4-3 and TRBJ2-7; 11 nucleotides align to TRBD2. This CDR3 spans 15 amino acids. The germline V gene encodes CDR1 LGHNA and CDR2 YSLEER. V lost 2 bases and J lost 5; bases outside the gene matches: 5. CDR3 sequence (DNA): TGCGCCAGCAGCCAAAGGCTAGCGGGAGGCCACGAGCAGTACTTC. Its translation: CASSQRLAGGHEQYF.

The chain joins TRBV5-1 to TRBJ2-5; D is perhaps TRBD1 (5 bases). The CDR3 spans 14 residues. From germline, CDR1 is SGHRS and CDR2 YFSETQ. V was pared by 0 bases and J by 3 bases, with 9 bases between. The CDR3 loop reads CASSLGRVKETQYF. The CDR3 DNA follows: TGCGCCAGCAGCTTGGGCAGGGTAAAAGAGACCCAGTACTTC.

The chain carries TRBV15 and TRBJ2-7, with 12 bases fitting TRBD1. The CDR3 is 15 residues long. The J segment lost 6 bases and the V segment lost 5 bases, leaving 8 bases of the junction unmatched. CDR1 LNHNV and CDR2 YYDKDF come from the germline V gene (reference sequence). CDR3 amino acids: CATSLGQGAFFEQYF. CDR3 DNA: TGTGCCACCAGCTTGGGACAGGGGGCTTTCTTCGAGCAGTACTTC.

The V call is TRBV5-4, the J call TRBJ1-3; TRBD1 aligns across 7 bases. The CDR3 has 16 amino acids. Germline V gene sequence: CDR1 SGHNT, CDR2 YYREEE (reference sequence). V lost 4 bases to trimming and J lost 0 bases; unmatched junction nucleotides: 7. The CDR3 reads CASSMGQPTSGNTIYF. The DNA for the CDR3 is TGTGCCAGCAGCATGGGACAGCCTACCTCTGGAAACACCATATATTTT.

The V and J genes are TRBV18 and TRBJ1-1, with a tentative D call TRBD1 (6 bases). Per germline, CDR1 KGHSH and CDR2 LQKENI. The CDR3 is made up of 15 amino acids. Trimming pared 5 bases from V and 0 bases from J, leaving 13 bases between. CDR3 in amino acids: CASSSVGGVNTEAFF. The CDR3 DNA sequence: TGTGCCAGCTCATCCGTAGGGGGTGTGAACACTGAAGCTTTCTTT.

This clone occurred once. V and J are TRBV11-2 and TRBJ1-4; TRBD1 aligns across 7 bases. Germline CDR1 SGHAT, CDR2 FQNNGV. The CDR3 loop spans 15 amino acids. The junction had 10 bases not matched to a gene; V was cut back by 6 bases and J by 6 bases. CDR3 nucleotides: TGTGCCAGCAGATCCGGACAGGCAACCCATGAAAAACTGTTTTTT. Residues: CASRSGQATHEKLFF.

The chain couples TRBV14 to TRBJ2-7; 10 nucleotides match TRBD1. There are 16 residues in the CDR3. The germline V gene encodes CDR1 SGHDN and CDR2 FVKESK. Unmatched junction bases numbered 10, after V lost 2 bases and J lost 6 bases. CDR3 loop: CASSQRTGTGVREQYF. DNA of the CDR3: TGTGCCAGCAGCCAACGAACCGGGACAGGGGTCCGCGAGCAGTACTTC.

The chain couples TRBV10-1 to TRBJ1-3; no firm D call. There are 14 residues in the CDR3. Trimming left V 3 bases short and J 0 bases short, with 6 bases between. CDR1 is WNHNN and CDR2 is SYGVQD in the germline V gene (reference sequence). CDR3 DNA: TGCGCCAGCAGTGATGGAAGCTCTGGAAACACCATATATTTT. Protein: CASSDGSSGNTIYF.

The chain has TRBV29-1 and TRBJ2-1; 8 bases map to TRBD1. The ends lost 1 base at V and 2 bases at J; junction bases unmatched: 1. Germline assignment: CDR1 SQVTM and CDR2 ANQGSEA. The CDR3 runs 14 residues. CDR3 protein: CSVEGQGTYNEQFF. DNA for the CDR3: TGCAGCGTTGAAGGACAGGGGACCTACAATGAGCAGTTCTTC.

The chain uses TRBV27 and TRBJ2-7, with 10 bases lining up with TRBD1. Germline lookup yields CDR1 MNHEY and CDR2 SMNVEV (reference sequence). The trim removed 6 bases at V and 3 bases at J, leaving 5 bases unmatched. The CDR3 length is 14 residues. Here the CDR3 reads CASRTGQGIYEQYF. The CDR3 region has the DNA TGTGCCAGCAGGACGGGACAGGGGATCTACGAGCAGTACTTC.